A selection of T cell receptor beta chains follows, all from one sample in a study of OX40 agonist ivuxolimab in advanced cancers. TCRdb keeps only in-frame clones here, not all; method: immunoSEQ multiplex PCR. The repertoire has tens of thousands of clones, 86% of them found once; the top ten carry 2.6%. The sample in question was CD4+ or CD8+ T cells sorted from blood, obtained in a trial of the OX40 agonist ivuxolimab. These receptors originate from an adult with an advanced solid tumor such as melanoma, head and neck, liver or kidney cancer. Both conserved end residues are part of each CDR3. The order of the fields is V gene, J gene, CDR3 protein.

TRBV5-4	TRBJ2-5	CASSWAGGIQETQYF
TRBV6-5	TRBJ1-3	CASSSFPTVGNTIYF
TRBV4-2	TRBJ1-5	CASSQVLRDTNQPQHF
TRBV5-1	TRBJ2-5	CASRQGTGEGTQYF
TRBV18	TRBJ2-1	CASSPRTDYNEQFF
TRBV10-3	TRBJ1-3	CAITRQGSSGNTIYF
TRBV9	TRBJ2-3	CASSTQGTDTQYF
TRBV6-1	TRBJ2-5	CASSAGGAGETQYF
TRBV5-1	TRBJ2-5	CASSVAGPFKPETQYF
TRBV6-1	TRBJ2-2	CASSEGGTGVSFF
TRBV6-1	TRBJ2-2	CASRDRANTGELFF
TRBV2	TRBJ1-6	CASSAAGGSPLHF
TRBV11-2	TRBJ2-7	CASSSLGGGKDYEQYF
TRBV5-4	TRBJ1-1	CASSAQRGAAFF
TRBV28	TRBJ2-6	CASSILAGVSGANVLTF
TRBV28	TRBJ2-6	CASSRPSGANVLTF
TRBV5-6	TRBJ1-2	CASSSPSTGISGYTF
TRBV7-3	TRBJ2-3	CASSLIGDTQYF
TRBV19	TRBJ1-5	CASSIRIRDYSNQPQHF
TRBV2	TRBJ1-1	CAVRDGENTEAFF
TRBV6-1	TRBJ2-2	CASSGHLGIGELFF
TRBV9	TRBJ1-6	CASSVTSSYNSPLHF
TRBV5-1	TRBJ1-1	CASSFYGLTEAFF
TRBV18	TRBJ1-4	CASSPPGQDNEKLFF
TRBV7-9	TRBJ1-2	CASSSDRNGYTF
TRBV10-3	TRBJ2-3	CAISYRAGETDTQYF
TRBV7-3	TRBJ2-3	CASSRDYLDTQYF
TRBV4-2	TRBJ2-3	CASSPTPAGGLDTQYF
TRBV7-9	TRBJ2-3	CASSKGSSTDTQYF
TRBV19	TRBJ1-2	CASTPRPGGDYGYTF
TRBV6-5	TRBJ2-2	CASSPEQGGGELFF
TRBV30	TRBJ1-3	CAWSRDARNTIYF
TRBV5-1	TRBJ2-3	CASSLVPVDTQYF